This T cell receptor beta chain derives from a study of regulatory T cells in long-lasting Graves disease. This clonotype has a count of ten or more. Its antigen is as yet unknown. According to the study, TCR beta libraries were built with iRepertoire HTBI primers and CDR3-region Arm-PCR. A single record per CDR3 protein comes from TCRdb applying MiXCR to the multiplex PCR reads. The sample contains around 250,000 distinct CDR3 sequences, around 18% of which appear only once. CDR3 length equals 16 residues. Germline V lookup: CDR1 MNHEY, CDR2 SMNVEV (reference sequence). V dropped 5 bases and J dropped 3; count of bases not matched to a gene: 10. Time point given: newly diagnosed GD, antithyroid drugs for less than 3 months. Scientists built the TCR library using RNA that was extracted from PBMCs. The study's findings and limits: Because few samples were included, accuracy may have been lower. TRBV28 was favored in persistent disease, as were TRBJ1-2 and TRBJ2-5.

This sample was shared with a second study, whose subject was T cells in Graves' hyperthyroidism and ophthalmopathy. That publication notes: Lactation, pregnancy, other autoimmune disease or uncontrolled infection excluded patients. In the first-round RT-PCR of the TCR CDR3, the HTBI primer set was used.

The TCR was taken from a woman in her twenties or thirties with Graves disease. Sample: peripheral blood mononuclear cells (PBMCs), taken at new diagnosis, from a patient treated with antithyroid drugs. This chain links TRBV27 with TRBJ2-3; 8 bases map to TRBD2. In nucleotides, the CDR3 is TGTGCCAGCAGTCCCCTCCCCAGCGGGGGAACAGATACGCAGTATTTT. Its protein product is CASSPLPSGGTDTQYF.